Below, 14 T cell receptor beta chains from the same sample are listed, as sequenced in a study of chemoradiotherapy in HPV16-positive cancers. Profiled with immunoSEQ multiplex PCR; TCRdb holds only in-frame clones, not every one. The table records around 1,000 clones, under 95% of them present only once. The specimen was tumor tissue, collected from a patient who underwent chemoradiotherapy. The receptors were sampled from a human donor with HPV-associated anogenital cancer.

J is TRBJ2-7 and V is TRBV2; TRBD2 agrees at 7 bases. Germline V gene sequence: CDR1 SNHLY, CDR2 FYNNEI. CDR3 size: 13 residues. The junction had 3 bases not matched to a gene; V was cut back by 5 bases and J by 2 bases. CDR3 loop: CASSSTSTYEQYF. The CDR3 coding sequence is TGTGCCAGCAGTTCGACTAGCACCTACGAGCAGTACTTC.

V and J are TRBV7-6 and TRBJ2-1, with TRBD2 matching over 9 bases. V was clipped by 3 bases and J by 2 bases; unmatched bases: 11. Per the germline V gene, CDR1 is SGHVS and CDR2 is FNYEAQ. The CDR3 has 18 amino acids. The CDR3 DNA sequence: TGTGCCAGCAGCTTTTTAGCGGGAGAGGTAACCCCCTACAATGAGCAGTTCTTC. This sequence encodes CASSFLAGEVTPYNEQFF.

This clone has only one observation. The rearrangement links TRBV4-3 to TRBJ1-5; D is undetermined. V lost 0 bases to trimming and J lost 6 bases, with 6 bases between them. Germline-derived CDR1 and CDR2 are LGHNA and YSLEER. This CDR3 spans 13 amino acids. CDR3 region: CASSQDWGQPQHF. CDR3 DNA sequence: TGCGCCAGCAGCCAAGACTGGGGTCAGCCCCAGCATTTT.

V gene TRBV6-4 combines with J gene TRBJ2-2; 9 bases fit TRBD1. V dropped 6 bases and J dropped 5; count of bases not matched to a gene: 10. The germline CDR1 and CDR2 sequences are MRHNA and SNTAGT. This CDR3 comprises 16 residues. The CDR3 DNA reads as TGTGCCAGCAGCGTCCAGTTGGGGACAGGGACCGGGGAGCTGTTTTTT. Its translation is CASSVQLGTGTGELFF.

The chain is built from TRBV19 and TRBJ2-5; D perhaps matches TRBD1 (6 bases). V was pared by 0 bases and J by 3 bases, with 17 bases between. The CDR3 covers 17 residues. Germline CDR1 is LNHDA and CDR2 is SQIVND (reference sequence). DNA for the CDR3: TGTGCCAGTAGTATAGATCCCAGAACAGGGAAGAAAGAGACCCAGTACTTC. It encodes CASSIDPRTGKKETQYF.

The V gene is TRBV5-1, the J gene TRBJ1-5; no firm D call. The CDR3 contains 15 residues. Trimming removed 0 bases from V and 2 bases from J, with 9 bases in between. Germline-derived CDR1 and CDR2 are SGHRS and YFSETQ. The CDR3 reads CASSLGEGGNQPQHF. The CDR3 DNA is TGCGCCAGCAGCTTGGGAGAGGGTGGCAATCAGCCCCAGCATTTT.

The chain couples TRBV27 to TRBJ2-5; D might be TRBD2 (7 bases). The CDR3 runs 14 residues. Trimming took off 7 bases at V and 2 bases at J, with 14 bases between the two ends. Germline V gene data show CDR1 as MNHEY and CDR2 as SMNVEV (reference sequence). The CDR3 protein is CASTPGRGQETQYF. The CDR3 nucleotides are TGTGCCAGCACCCCGGGGAGGGGGCAAGAGACCCAGTACTTC.

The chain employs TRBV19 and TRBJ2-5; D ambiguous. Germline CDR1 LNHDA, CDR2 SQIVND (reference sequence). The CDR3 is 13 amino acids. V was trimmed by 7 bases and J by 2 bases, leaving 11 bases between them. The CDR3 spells CASNRASQETQYF. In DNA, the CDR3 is TGTGCCAGTAATCGGGCTTCTCAAGAGACCCAGTACTTC.

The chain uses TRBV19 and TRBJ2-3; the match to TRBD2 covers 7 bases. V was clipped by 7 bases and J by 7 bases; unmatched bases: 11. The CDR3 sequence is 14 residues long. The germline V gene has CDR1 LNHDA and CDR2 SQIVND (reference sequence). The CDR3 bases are TGTGCCAGTACCCAGGGACTACCGGCGAATACGCAGTATTTT. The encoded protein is CASTQGLPANTQYF.

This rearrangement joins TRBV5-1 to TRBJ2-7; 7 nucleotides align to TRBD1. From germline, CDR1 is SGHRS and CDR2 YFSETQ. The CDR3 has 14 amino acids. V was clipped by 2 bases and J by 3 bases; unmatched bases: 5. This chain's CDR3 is CASSFFGTDYEQYF. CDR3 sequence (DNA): TGCGCCAGCAGCTTCTTTGGGACAGACTACGAGCAGTACTTC.

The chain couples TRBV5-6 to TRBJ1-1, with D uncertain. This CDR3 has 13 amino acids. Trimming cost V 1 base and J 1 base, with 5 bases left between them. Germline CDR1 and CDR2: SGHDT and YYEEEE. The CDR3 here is CASSLYANTEAFF. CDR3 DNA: TGTGCCAGCAGCTTGTACGCGAACACTGAAGCTTTCTTT. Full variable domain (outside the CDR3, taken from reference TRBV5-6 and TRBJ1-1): DAGVTQSPTHLIKTRGQQVTLRCSPKSGHDTVSWYQQALGQGPQFIFQYYEEEERQRGNFPDRFSGHQFPNYSSELNVNALLLGDSALYLCASSLYANTEAFFGQGTRLTVV.

The CDR3 bases are TGTGCCAGCAGCGGGGCTCCTGCTCCGGTAAATGAGCAGTTCTTC. Protein sequence: CASSGAPAPVNEQFF. V is TRBV5-4 and J is TRBJ2-1; perhaps TRBD1 as D (5 bases). Trimming took 4 bases from V and 7 from J, leaving 18 bases between them. Per germline, CDR1 SGHNT and CDR2 YYREEE (reference sequence). The CDR3 is 15 amino acids.

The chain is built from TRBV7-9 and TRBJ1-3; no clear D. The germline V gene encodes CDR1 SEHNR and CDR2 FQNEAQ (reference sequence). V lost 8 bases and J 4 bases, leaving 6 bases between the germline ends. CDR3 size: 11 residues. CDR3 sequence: CASLGGNTIYF. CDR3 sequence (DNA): TGTGCCAGCTTGGGAGGAAACACCATATATTTT. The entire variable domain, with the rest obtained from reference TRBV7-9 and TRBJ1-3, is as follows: DTGVSQNPRHKITKRGQNVTFRCDPISEHNRLYWYRQTLGQGPEFLTYFQNEAQLEKSRLLSDRFSAERPKGSFSTLEIQRTEQGDSAMYLCASLGGNTIYFGEGSWLTVV.

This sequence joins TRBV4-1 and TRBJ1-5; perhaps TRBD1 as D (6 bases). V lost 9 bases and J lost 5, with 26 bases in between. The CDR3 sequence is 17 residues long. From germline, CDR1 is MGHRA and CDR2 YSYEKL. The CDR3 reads CASLNWAQGNSDQPQHF. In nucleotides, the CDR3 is TGCGCCAGTCTAAATTGGGCACAGGGAAACTCCGATCAGCCCCAGCATTTT.